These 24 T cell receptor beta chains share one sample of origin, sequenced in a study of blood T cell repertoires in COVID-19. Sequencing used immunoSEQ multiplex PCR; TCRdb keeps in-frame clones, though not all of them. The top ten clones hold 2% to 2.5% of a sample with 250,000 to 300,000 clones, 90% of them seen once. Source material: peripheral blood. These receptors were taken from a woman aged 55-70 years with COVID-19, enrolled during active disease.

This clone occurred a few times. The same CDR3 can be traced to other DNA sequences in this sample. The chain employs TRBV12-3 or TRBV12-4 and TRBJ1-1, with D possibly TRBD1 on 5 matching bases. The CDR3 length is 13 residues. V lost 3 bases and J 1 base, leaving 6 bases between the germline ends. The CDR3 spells CASSFGGNTEAFF. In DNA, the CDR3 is TGTGCCAGCAGTTTCGGGGGGAACACTGAAGCTTTCTTT.

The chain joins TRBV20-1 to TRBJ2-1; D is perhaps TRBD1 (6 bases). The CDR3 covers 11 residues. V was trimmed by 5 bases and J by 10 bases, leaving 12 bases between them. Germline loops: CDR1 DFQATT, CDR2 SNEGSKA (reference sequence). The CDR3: CSAAFGQEQFF. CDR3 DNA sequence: TGCAGTGCTGCCTTTGGACAGGAGCAGTTCTTC.

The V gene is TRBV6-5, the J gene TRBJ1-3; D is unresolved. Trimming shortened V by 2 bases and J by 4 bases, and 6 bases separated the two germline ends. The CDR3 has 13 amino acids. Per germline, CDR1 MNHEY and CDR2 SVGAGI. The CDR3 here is CASSYGPGNTIYF. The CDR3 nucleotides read TGTGCCAGCAGTTACGGGCCGGGAAACACCATATATTTT.

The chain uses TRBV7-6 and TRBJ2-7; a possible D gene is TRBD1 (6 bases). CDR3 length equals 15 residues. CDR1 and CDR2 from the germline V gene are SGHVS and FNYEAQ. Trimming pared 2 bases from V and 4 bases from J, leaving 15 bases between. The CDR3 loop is CASSLSGAGSYEQYF. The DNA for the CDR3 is TGTGCCAGCAGCTTATCAGGGGCAGGGAGTTACGAGCAGTACTTC.

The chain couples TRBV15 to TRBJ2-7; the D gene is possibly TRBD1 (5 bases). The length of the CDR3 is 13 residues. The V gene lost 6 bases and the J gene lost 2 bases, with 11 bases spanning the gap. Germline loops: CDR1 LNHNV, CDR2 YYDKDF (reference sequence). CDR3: CATRLTGTYEQYF. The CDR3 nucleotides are TGTGCCACCAGACTAACAGGTACCTACGAGCAGTACTTC. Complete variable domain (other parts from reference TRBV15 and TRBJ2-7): DAMVIQNPRYQVTQFGKPVTLSCSQTLNHNVMYWYQQKSSQAPKLLFHYYDKDFNNEADTPDNFQSRRPNTSFCFLDIRSPGLGDTAMYLCATRLTGTYEQYFGPGTRLTVT.

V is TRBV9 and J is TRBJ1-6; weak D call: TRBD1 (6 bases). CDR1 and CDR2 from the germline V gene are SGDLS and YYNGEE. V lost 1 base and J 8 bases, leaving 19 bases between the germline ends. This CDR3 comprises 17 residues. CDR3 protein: CASSVQGWGGLDSPLHF. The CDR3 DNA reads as TGTGCCAGCAGCGTACAAGGGTGGGGGGGGCTCGATTCACCCCTCCACTTT.

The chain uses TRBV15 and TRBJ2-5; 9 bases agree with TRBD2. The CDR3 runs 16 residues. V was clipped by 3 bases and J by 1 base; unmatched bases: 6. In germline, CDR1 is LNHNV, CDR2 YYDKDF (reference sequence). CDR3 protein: CATSRRAGGRQETQYF. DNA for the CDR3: TGTGCCACCAGCAGGCGGGCGGGGGGGCGCCAAGAGACCCAGTACTTC.

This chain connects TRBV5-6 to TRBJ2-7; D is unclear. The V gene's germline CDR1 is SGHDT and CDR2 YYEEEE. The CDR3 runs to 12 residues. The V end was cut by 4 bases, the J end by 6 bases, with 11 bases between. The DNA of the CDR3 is TGTGCCAGCAGCGAACACACCCCCGAGCAGTACTTC. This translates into CASSEHTPEQYF.

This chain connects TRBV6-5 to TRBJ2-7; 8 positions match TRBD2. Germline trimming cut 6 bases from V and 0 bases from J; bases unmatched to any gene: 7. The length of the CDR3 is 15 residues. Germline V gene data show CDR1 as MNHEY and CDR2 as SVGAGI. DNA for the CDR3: TGTGCCAGCAGGGATAGCGGGGCCACCTCCTACGAGCAGTACTTC. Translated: CASRDSGATSYEQYF.

Here the CDR3 reads CAISLTPESGYTF. CDR3 nucleotide sequence: TGTGCCATCAGTTTGACACCGGAAAGTGGCTACACCTTC. The chain uses TRBV10-3 and TRBJ1-2; D gene unclear. The germline V gene has CDR1 ENHRY and CDR2 SYGVKD. Trimming pared 5 bases from V and 7 bases from J, leaving 14 bases between. The CDR3 consists of 13 residues.

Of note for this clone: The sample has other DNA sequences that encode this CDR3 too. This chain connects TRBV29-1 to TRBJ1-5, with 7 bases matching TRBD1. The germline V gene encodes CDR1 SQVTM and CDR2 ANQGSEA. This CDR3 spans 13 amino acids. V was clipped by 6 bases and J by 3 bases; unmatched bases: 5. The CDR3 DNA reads TGCAGCGTCGGGGACAGCTACAATCAGCCCCAGCATTTT. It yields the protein CSVGDSYNQPQHF.

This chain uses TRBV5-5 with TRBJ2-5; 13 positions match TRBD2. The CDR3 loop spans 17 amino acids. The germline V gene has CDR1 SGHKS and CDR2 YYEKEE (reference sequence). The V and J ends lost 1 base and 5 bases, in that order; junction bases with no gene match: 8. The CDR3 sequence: CASSLFGTSGVLETQYF. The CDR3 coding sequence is TGTGCCAGCAGCTTGTTCGGGACTAGCGGGGTGCTTGAGACCCAGTACTTC.

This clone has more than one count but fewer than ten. The CDR3 region has the DNA TGTGCCAGCAGTTACGCGGGCCAGCCCCAGCATTTT. Its protein is CASSYAGQPQHF. The chain is built from TRBV6-5 and TRBJ1-5, with D unresolved. Germline V gives CDR1 MNHEY, CDR2 SVGAGI. Deletions cut 2 bases from V and 7 bases from J, with 6 bases between. The CDR3 spans 12 residues.

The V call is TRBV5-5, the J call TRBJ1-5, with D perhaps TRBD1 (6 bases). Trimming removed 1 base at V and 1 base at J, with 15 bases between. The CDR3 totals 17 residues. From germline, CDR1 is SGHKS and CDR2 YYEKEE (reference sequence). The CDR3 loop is CASSLLGAGGSNQPQHF. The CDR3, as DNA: TGTGCCAGCAGCTTGTTGGGGGCGGGTGGGAGCAATCAGCCCCAGCATTTT.

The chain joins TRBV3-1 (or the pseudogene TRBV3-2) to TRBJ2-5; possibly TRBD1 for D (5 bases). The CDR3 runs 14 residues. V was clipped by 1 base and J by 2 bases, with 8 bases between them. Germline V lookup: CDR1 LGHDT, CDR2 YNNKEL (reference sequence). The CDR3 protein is CASSQGQTQETQYF. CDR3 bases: TGTGCCAGCAGCCAAGGACAGACACAAGAGACCCAGTACTTC.

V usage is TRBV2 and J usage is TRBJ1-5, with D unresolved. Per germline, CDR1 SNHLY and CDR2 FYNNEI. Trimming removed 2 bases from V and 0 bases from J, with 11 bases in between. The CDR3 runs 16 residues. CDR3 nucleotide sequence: TGTGCCAGCAGTGAAATGCGGGGAAATAGCAATCAGCCCCAGCATTTT. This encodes CASSEMRGNSNQPQHF.

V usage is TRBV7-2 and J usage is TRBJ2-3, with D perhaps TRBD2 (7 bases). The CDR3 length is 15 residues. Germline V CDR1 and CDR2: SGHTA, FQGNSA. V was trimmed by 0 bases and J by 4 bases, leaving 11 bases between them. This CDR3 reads CASSLAGGLSDTQYF. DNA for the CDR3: TGTGCCAGCAGCTTAGCGGGGGGGCTCTCAGATACGCAGTATTTT.

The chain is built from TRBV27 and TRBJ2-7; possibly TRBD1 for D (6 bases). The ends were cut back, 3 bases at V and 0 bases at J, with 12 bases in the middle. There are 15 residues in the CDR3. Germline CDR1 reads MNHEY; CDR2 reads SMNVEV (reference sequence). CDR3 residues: CASSLGHSSSYEQYF. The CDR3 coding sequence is TGTGCCAGCAGTTTGGGACATTCCAGCTCCTACGAGCAGTACTTC.

The CDR3 loop reads CASSELAGEVTEAFF. CDR3 nucleotide sequence: TGTGCCAGCAGTGAATTGGCAGGGGAAGTTACTGAAGCTTTCTTT. The chain joins TRBV2 to TRBJ1-1; D perhaps matches TRBD1 (6 bases). CDR3 length equals 15 residues. CDR1 and CDR2 (germline): SNHLY, FYNNEI. Trimming stripped 2 bases from V and 5 bases from J, with 15 bases between.

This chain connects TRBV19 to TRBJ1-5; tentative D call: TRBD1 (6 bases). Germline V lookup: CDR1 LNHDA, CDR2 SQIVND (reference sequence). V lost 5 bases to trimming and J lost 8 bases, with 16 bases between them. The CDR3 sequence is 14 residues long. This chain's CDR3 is CASSLHRVREPQHF. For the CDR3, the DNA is TGTGCCAGTAGTTTGCACAGGGTCAGGGAGCCCCAGCATTTT.

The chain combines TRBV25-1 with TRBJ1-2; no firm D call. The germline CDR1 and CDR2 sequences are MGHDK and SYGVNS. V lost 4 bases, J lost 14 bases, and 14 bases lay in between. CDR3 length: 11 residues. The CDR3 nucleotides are TGTGCCAGCAGTGCCCTAAAAGCAATAACCTTC. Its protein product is CASSALKAITF.

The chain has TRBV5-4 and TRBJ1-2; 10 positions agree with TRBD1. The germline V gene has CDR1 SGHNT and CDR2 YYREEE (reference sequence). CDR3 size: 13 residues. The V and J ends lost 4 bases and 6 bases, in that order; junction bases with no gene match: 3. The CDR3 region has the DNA TGTGCCAGCAGCCTGACAGGGGGCGATGGCTACACCTTC. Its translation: CASSLTGGDGYTF.

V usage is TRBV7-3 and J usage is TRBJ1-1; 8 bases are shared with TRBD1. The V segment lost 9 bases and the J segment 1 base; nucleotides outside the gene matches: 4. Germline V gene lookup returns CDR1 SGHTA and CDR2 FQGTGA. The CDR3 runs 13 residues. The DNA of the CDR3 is TGTGCCAGTAGACAGGGGACGAACACTGAAGCTTTCTTT. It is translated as CASRQGTNTEAFF.

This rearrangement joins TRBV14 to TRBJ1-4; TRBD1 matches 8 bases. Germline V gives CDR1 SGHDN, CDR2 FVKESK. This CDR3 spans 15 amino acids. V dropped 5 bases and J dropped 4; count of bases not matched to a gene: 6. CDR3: CASSVRQGLNEKLFF. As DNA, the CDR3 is TGTGCCAGCAGCGTACGACAGGGGCTTAATGAAAAACTGTTTTTT.